This T cell receptor (beta chain) was recorded in a study of shared clonotypes between healthy human individuals (dated by TCRdb to the early 2020s). General notes on the study: A couple of women and a few men aged 18 to 49 years were included in the cohort. Blood TCR repertoires of about five healthy adults were deeply sequenced to estimate repertoire size and the extent of clonotype sharing between individuals. Per donor, leukapheresis produced somewhere between about 0.94 and 9 billion PBMCs. For each donor, three plates each were used for CD4 naive and CD4 memory, two plates were used for CD8 naive, and one plate was used for CD8 memory. Different laboratories and diverse techniques were used to prepare libraries and sequence TCR repertoires, to increase sequencing depth and limit assay-specific biases. Study-wide conclusions, independent of this receptor: Sampling was restricted to blood, and TCR repertoires in tissue are likely to differ from TCR repertoires in blood. The small number of donors limited the genetic and exposure-history diversity represented. Compared with non-shared clonotypes, clonotypes shared by all four sorted-subset donors had higher generation probabilities. Incomplete sequencing was indicated by rarefaction of sorted-subset datasets, despite the large sequencing depth. Pairwise subsampling indicated that sequencing depth was expected to affect the degree of clonotype sharing among donors. Naive subsets generally had larger estimated clonotype richness than memory subsets did. Sharing across several donors was observed for approximately 4.6% of naive CD4, less than 4% of naive CD8, roughly 2.3% of memory CD4, and around 0.4% of memory CD8 clonotypes.

From the germline V gene, CDR1 is SGHTA and CDR2 is FQGNSA. From the cysteine up to the phenylalanine, the CDR3 has a length of 14 residues. CDR3 DNA is the only sequence kept; it has 42 bases, read in frame from the first base. At the junction V is shortened by 3 bases and J by 5 bases, with 10 bases in between. TCR CDR3 regions were amplified from genomic DNA by multiplex PCR using the deep immunoSEQ assay. Extracted genomic DNA from each cell subset was spread evenly across all wells of several immunoSEQ 96-well plates, with each plate serving as a replicate. For sorted subsets, each replicate PCR was loaded with around 220 ng genomic DNA, equivalent to 30,000 or so T cell genomes. Purified libraries were quantified with a Qubit 3.0 fluorometer, sized on a Bioanalyzer 2100, and re-quantified with the KAPA Library Quantification kit. Every immunoSEQ 96-well plate was sequenced on a separate single-read 150-cycle Illumina NextSeq 550 flow cell. The authors processed their data as follows. Because only junctional sequences without quality scores were contained in the immunoSEQ output, filtering matching that applied to full-length reads could not be performed. Sequences were annotated with PyIR, a Python wrapper for IgBLAST v1.9, using IMGT germline references to assign V/J genes and CDR3. Reads were removed for weak V/J assignments (E-value above 1e-6), missing CDR3, stop codons, out-of-frame junctions, or ambiguous translated residues. A V3J clonotype was defined by an identical inferred V gene, J gene, and CDR3 amino acid sequence. To compute the percentage overlap between repertoires, the number of shared unique clonotypes was divided by the size of the smaller repertoire. Three approaches were used to assess repertoire richness: RTK rarefaction, the Chao1 estimator, and Recon v2.1 estimates of unobserved clonotypes. For all TCRbeta clonotypes obtained by the gDNA method from four donors, generation probabilities were computed with OLGA. TCRdb stores this immuneACCESS table with in-frame sequences only. Part of the clones is absent; in the studies checked, under half of the shortfall reflects unresolved V genes, and no reason is known for the rest. V and J calls and clone size are as listed in that table; D and trimming were resolved from the DNA. The table for this sample lists over a million clones; about 98.5% of them were counted only once. 0.3% to 0.45% of the sample rests with the top ten.

The donors were healthy, HIV-negative adults who had no recently reported acute infections or vaccinations. Only Caucasian adults living in Nashville, Tennessee, USA were represented among the donors. CD4+ T cells were enriched through magnetic negative selection, after which naive cells were positively selected on CD45RA and the remaining negative fraction served as the memory subset. Blood was collected by leukapheresis, and PBMCs were isolated by Ficoll-Histopaque density gradient centrifugation and then cryopreserved in liquid nitrogen vapor phase. Analytical flow cytometry was used to check the purity and quantity of each magnetically sorted T cell population. Each sorted fraction had its genomic DNA isolated and then quantified by UV absorbance on a Nanodrop 2000c. This clone showed up just once. Its cognate antigen has yet to be identified. It has no much larger one-base neighbor in the sample; base qualities were not kept.

Sequencing was performed on naive CD4+ T cells sorted from blood. The cell subset or site tag for this specimen amounts to: CD45RA+ positively selected. This chain joins TRBV7-2 to TRBJ2-2; no confident D gene assignment can be made. This receptor was obtained from a man aged 25-45 years in good health. The nucleotide sequence reads TGTGCCAGCAGCTTTGGTATTCTAACCGGGGAGCTGTTTTTT. Its product reads: CASSFGILTGELFF.